Presented here are 4 T cell receptor beta chains from one specimen sequenced in a study of blood T cell repertoires in COVID-19. Assay: immunoSEQ multiplex PCR; the TCRdb copy retains only in-frame clones and omits some. The repertoire holds approximately 210,000 clones, more than 75% seen once, with 4% to 5% in the top ten. The sample was peripheral blood. These receptor sequences come from a human donor in a cohort sampled during active COVID-19.

This rearrangement joins TRBV6-1 to TRBJ2-1; 8 positions agree with TRBD1. This CDR3 comprises 16 residues. Unmatched junction bases numbered 9, after V lost 3 bases and J lost 5 bases. Germline values: CDR1 MNHNS, CDR2 SASEGT. This chain's CDR3 is CASSDWTGPVNNEQFF. DNA for the CDR3: TGTGCCAGCAGTGACTGGACAGGGCCAGTTAACAATGAGCAGTTCTTC.

As DNA, the CDR3 is TGTGCCAGCAACTTGTTGCGGGAGGGCCAGGAGACCCAGTACTTC. It translates to CASNLLREGQETQYF. The chain is built from TRBV6-5 and TRBJ2-5; 9 nucleotides line up with TRBD2. Trimming cost V 7 bases and J 5 bases; bases outside gene matches: 11. The germline gives CDR1 MNHEY, CDR2 SVGAGI. The CDR3 runs 15 residues.

V is TRBV7-2 and J is TRBJ1-6; 9 bases agree with TRBD1. The germline CDR1 and CDR2 sequences are SGHTA and FQGNSA. V gave up 5 bases and J gave up 6 bases; unmatched junction bases: 14. The CDR3 extends over 18 amino acids. This CDR3 reads CASSLRGGTGFVNSPLHF. The DNA of the CDR3 is TGTGCCAGCAGCCTCCGAGGAGGGACAGGGTTCGTTAATTCACCCCTCCACTTT.

The table lists this clone with a count of one. The V call is TRBV7-2, the J call TRBJ2-7; 7 bases are shared with TRBD1. The germline CDR1 and CDR2 sequences are SGHTA and FQGNSA. With V trimmed by 5 bases and J by 2 bases, 6 bases remained unmatched. The CDR3 is 14 amino acids. CDR3: CASSQAGGPYEQYF. For the CDR3, the DNA is TGTGCCAGCAGCCAGGCAGGGGGTCCCTACGAGCAGTACTTC.